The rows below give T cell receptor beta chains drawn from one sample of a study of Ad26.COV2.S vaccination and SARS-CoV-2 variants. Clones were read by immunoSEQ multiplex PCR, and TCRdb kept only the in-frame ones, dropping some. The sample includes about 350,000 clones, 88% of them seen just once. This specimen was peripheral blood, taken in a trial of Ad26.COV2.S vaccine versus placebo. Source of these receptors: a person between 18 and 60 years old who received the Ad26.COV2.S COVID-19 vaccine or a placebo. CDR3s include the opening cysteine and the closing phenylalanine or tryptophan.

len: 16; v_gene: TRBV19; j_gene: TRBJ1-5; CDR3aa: CASSPHRGADNQPQHF
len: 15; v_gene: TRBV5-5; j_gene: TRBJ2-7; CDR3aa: CASSLEWTEVYEQYF
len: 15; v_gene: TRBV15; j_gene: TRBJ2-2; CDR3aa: CATSRDFRVTGELFF
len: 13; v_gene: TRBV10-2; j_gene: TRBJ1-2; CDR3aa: CASSESVTYGYTF
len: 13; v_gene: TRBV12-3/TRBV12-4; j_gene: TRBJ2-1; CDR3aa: CASSSSDYNEQFF
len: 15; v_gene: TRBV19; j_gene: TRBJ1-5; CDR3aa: CASDRPADGNQPQHF
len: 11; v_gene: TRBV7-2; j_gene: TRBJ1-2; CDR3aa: CASSRQEGYTF
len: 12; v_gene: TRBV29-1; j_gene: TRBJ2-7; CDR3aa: CSVEDLYGKQYF
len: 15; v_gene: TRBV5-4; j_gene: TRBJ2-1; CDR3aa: CASSLDRDSYNEQFF
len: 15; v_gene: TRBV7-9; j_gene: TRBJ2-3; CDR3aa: CASNRNRDQPDTQYF
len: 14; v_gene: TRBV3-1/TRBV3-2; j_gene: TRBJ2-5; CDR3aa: CASSQDRARETQYF
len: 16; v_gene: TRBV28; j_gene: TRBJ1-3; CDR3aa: CASSLSGSTSGNTIYF
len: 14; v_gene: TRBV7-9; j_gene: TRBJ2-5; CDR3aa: CASSFSIGAETQYF
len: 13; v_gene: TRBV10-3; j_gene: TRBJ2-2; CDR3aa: CAISAQNTGELFF
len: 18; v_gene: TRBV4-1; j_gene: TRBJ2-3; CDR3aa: CASSQGTSGGTSTDTQYF
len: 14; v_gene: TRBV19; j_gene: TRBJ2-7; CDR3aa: CASSGGGLYYEQYF
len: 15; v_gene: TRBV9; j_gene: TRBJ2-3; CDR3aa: CASTPSQGRTDTQYF
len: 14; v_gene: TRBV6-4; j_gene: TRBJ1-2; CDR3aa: CASSDGTGGYGYTF
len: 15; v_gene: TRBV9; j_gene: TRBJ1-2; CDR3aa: CASSGDRVVVYGYTF
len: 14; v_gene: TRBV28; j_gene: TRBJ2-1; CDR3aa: CASSTLHLDNEQFF
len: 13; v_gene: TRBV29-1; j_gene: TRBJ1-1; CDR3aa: CSVAEGGNTEAFF
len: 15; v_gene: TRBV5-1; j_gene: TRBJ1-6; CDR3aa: CASSAGQGLESPLHF
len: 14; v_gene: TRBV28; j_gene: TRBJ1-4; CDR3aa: CASSSGQFNEKLFF
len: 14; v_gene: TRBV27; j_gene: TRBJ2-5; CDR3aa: CASSFPDRRETQYF
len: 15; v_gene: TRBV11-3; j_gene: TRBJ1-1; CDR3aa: CASSSEGQGSTEAFF
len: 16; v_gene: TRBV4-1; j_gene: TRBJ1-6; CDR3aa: CASSQDSIVHNSPLHF
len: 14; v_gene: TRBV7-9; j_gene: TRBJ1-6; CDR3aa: CASSLGQGSSPLHF
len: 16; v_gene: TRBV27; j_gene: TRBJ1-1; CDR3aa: CASSRLGLIMNTEAFF
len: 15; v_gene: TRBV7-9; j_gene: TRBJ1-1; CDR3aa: CASSWVTGPNTEAFF
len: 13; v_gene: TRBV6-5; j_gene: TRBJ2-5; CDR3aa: CASTPGGQETQYF
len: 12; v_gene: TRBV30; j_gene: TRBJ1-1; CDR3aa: CAWIPRTGKAFF
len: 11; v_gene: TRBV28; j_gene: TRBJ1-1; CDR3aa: CASSGGLGAFF
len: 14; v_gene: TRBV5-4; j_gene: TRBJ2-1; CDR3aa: CASSFSGYYNEQFF
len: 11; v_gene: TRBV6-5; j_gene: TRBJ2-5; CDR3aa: CASSLRETQYF
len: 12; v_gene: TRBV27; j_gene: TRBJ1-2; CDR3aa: CASSKQGEGYTF
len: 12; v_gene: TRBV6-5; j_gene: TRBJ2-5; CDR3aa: CASGQIQETQYF
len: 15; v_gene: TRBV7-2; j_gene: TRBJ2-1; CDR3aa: CASSQRRTSGHEQFF
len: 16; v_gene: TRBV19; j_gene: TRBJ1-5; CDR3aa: CASMGRGSYSNQPQHF
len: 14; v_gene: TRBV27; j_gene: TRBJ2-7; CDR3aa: CASSRSPSSYEQYF
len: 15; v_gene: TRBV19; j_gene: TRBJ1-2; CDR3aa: CASSIPLGRLYGYTF
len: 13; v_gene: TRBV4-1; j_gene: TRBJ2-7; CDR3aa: CASSLGLTDEQYF
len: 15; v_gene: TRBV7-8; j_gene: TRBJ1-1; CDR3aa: CASSTEGVSNTEAFF
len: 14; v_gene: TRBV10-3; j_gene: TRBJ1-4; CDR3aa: CAISPGQTNEKLFF